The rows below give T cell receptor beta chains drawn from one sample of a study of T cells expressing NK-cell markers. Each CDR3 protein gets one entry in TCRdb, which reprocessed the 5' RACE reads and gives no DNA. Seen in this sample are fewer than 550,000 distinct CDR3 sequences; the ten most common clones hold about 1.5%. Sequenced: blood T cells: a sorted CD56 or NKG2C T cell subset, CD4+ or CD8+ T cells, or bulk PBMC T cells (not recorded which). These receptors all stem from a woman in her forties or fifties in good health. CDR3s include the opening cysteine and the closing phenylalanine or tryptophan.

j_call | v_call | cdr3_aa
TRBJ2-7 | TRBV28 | CASSLADGTGKEQYF
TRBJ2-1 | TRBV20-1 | CSARGGTSGSYNEQFF
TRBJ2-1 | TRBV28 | CASTPGGRRRKSYNEQFF
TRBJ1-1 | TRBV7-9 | CASSSSRANTEAFF
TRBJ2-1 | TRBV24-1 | CATSGTSWEEQFF
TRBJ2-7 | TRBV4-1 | CASSYPGRSYEQYF
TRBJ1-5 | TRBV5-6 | CASSLFRGSWSGQPQHF
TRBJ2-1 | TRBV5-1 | CASSPLGLTNEQFF
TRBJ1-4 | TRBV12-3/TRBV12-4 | CASSFGLPREKLFF
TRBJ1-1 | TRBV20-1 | CSATRDSGNTEAFF
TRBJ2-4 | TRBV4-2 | CASSLGGMTPGIQYF